The rows below give T cell receptor beta chains drawn from one sample of a study of T cell repertoires in cytomegalovirus infection. TCRdb reprocessed the reads via MiXCR and lists one record per CDR3 protein. The table records around 770,000 distinct CDR3 sequences, around 29% of them present only once. Their cognate antigens are unknown. The sample was cultured CD8+ T cells from PBMCs, taken from culture after CMV antigen stimulation. The receptors here all came from a human donor in good health (CMV status not recorded). Some clones in this sample may be carry-over from other donors' samples. Each CDR3 is given with its conserved first and last residue. Fields, in order: D gene, clone size, CDR3 length, J gene, V gene, CDR3 protein, CDR3 DNA. A D gene is named only where the DNA matches it firmly. A clone size is listed for some rows: how often the clone was seen (once, few, many), or a class if it is expanded.

D: .
size: many
length: 17
J: TRBJ1-6
V: TRBV7-8
CDR3: CASSLREAGADNSPLHF
DNA: TGTGCCAGCAGCTTAAGGGAGGCGGGGGCGGATAATTCACCCCTCCACTTT

D: .
size: few
length: 15
J: TRBJ2-1
V: TRBV11-2
CDR3: CASSHRRSSYNEQFF
DNA: TGTGCCAGCAGCCACCGACGGAGCTCCTACAATGAGCAGTTCTTC

D: .
size: .
length: 16
J: TRBJ1-1
V: TRBV6-5
CDR3: CASSYIRVRSETEAFF
DNA: TGTGCCAGCAGTTACATCAGGGTGAGATCGGAGACTGAAGCTTTCTTT

D: .
size: few
length: 11
J: TRBJ2-3
V: TRBV11-2
CDR3: CASILRNTQYF
DNA: TGTGCCAGCATCCTAAGGAATACGCAGTATTTT

D: .
size: .
length: 17
J: TRBJ2-4
V: TRBV27
CDR3: CASSSLDRTLAKNIQYF
DNA: TGTGCCAGCAGTTCCCTTGACAGGACCCTAGCCAAAAACATTCAGTACTTC

D: TRBD2
size: once
length: 15
J: TRBJ2-3
V: TRBV6-1
CDR3: CASSSGTTHTDTQYF
DNA: TGTGCCAGCAGCTCCGGGACTACCCACACAGATACGCAGTATTTT

D: .
size: .
length: 13
J: TRBJ1-1
V: TRBV29-1
CDR3: CSVEAPVNTEAFF
DNA: TGCAGCGTTGAAGCCCCAGTCAACACTGAAGCTTTCTTT

D: TRBD1
size: .
length: 19
J: TRBJ1-6
V: TRBV5-4
CDR3: CASSLRTGLLSSYNSPLHF
DNA: TGTGCCAGCAGCTTGAGGACAGGCCTTTTGAGCTCCTATAATTCACCCCTCCACTTT

D: .
size: few
length: 16
J: TRBJ1-1
V: TRBV5-6
CDR3: CASSRGGQGPRTEAFF
DNA: TGTGCCAGCAGCCGGGGGGGCCAGGGCCCAAGAACTGAAGCTTTCTTT

D: TRBD2
size: few
length: 21
J: TRBJ2-3
V: TRBV6-5
CDR3: CASSYSGLAGGVEVSTDTQYF
DNA: TGTGCCAGCAGTTACTCAGGTCTAGCGGGGGGGGTAGAAGTGAGCACAGATACGCAGTATTTT

D: TRBD1
size: many
length: 19
J: TRBJ1-5
V: TRBV12-3/TRBV12-4
CDR3: CASSLKGDRGEYEDQPQHF
DNA: TGTGCCAGCAGTTTGAAAGGGGACAGGGGAGAATATGAGGATCAGCCCCAGCATTTT

D: .
size: .
length: 15
J: TRBJ2-5
V: TRBV12-3/TRBV12-4
CDR3: CASSLGTLVGETQYF
DNA: TGTGCCAGCAGTTTAGGAACGTTAGTTGGGGAGACCCAGTACTTC

D: TRBD1
size: .
length: 18
J: TRBJ1-5
V: TRBV7-6
CDR3: CASSLALPGQRFNQPQHF
DNA: TGTGCCAGCAGCTTAGCCCTTCCGGGACAGCGGTTCAATCAGCCCCAGCATTTT

D: .
size: few
length: 17
J: TRBJ2-1
V: TRBV15
CDR3: CATSRDVGGGPYNEQFF
DNA: TGTGCCACCAGCAGAGATGTGGGCGGCGGGCCCTACAATGAGCAGTTCTTC

D: TRBD1
size: few
length: 14
J: TRBJ1-2
V: TRBV5-1
CDR3: CASSPPGQGTGYTF
DNA: TGCGCCAGCAGCCCGCCGGGACAGGGGACTGGCTACACCTTC

D: TRBD2
size: many
length: 17
J: TRBJ2-3
V: TRBV27
CDR3: CASSLGLAGGGIDTQYF
DNA: TGTGCCAGCAGTTTAGGATTAGCGGGGGGCGGAATAGATACGCAGTATTTT

D: .
size: few
length: 15
J: TRBJ1-2
V: TRBV7-6
CDR3: CASSLEASPAYGYTF
DNA: TGTGCCAGCAGCTTAGAAGCCAGTCCGGCCTATGGCTACACCTTC

D: .
size: few
length: 13
J: TRBJ1-1
V: TRBV19
CDR3: CASAGGVGTEAFF
DNA: TGTGCCAGCGCGGGGGGGGTCGGCACTGAAGCTTTCTTT

D: .
size: .
length: 13
J: TRBJ2-1
V: TRBV28
CDR3: CASTREGYNEQFF
DNA: TGTGCCAGCACCCGAGAGGGGTACAATGAGCAGTTCTTC

D: .
size: few
length: 14
J: TRBJ1-4
V: TRBV5-1
CDR3: CASSNQGYYEKLFF
DNA: TGCGCCAGCAGCAACCAGGGGTACTATGAAAAACTGTTTTTT

D: .
size: few
length: 17
J: TRBJ1-3
V: TRBV12-5
CDR3: CASGFQIQGSSGNTIYF
DNA: TGTGCTAGTGGTTTTCAAATTCAGGGGAGCTCTGGAAACACCATATATTTT

D: TRBD2
size: .
length: 20
J: TRBJ2-1
V: TRBV7-9
CDR3: CASSLAARILSGESYNEQFF
DNA: TGTGCCAGCAGCTTAGCCGCCCGGATCCTTAGCGGGGAATCCTACAATGAGCAGTTCTTC

D: TRBD1
size: few
length: 13
J: TRBJ2-3
V: TRBV20-1
CDR3: CSALDRFTDTQYF
DNA: TGCAGTGCTCTGGACAGGTTCACAGATACGCAGTATTTT

D: .
size: .
length: 14
J: TRBJ2-2
V: TRBV27
CDR3: CASSRTVFTGELFF
DNA: TGTGCCAGCAGCCGAACTGTGTTCACCGGGGAGCTGTTTTTT

D: .
size: .
length: 13
J: TRBJ1-1
V: TRBV20-1
CDR3: CRVGGEMNTEAFF
DNA: TGCAGAGTTGGGGGGGAGATGAACACTGAAGCTTTCTTT

D: .
size: many
length: 12
J: TRBJ2-7
V: TRBV27
CDR3: CATGGGEYEQYF
DNA: TGTGCCACCGGAGGGGGCGAGTACGAGCAGTACTTC

D: .
size: .
length: 16
J: TRBJ1-2
V: TRBV19
CDR3: CASSNGGRAIGYGYTF
DNA: TGTGCCAGTAGCAATGGTGGCAGGGCCATTGGGTATGGCTACACCTTC

D: TRBD2
size: .
length: 16
J: TRBJ2-2
V: TRBV6-2/TRBV6-3
CDR3: CASSHRAGGQSGELFF
DNA: TGTGCCAGCAGCCACCGAGCGGGGGGGCAATCCGGGGAGCTGTTTTTT